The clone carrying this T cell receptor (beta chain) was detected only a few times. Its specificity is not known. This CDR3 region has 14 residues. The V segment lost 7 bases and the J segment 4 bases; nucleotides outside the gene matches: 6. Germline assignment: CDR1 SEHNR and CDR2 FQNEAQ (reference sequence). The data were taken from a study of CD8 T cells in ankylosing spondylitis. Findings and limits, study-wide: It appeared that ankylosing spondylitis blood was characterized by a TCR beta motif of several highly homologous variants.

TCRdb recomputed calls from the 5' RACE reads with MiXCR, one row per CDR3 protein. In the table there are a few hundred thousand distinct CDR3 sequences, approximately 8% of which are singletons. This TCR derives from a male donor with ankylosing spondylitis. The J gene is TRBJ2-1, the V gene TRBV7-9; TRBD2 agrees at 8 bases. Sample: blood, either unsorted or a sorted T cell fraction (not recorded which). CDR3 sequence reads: CASNLLAAYNEQFF. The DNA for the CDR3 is TGTGCCAGCAATTTACTAGCGGCTTACAATGAGCAGTTCTTC.